This TCR beta chain was identified in a study of T cell changes during pregnancy in multiple sclerosis. Assay: immunoSEQ multiplex PCR; the TCRdb copy retains only in-frame clones and omits some. The sample consists of fewer than 40,000 clones, approximately 90% of them appearing once. The CDR3 loop spans 14 amino acids. Deletions cut 8 bases from V and 4 bases from J, with 17 bases between. The V gene's germline CDR1 is MNHEY and CDR2 SVGAGI. This chain uses TRBV6-5 with TRBJ1-1; D perhaps matches TRBD1 (5 bases). The receptor comes from a female donor with multiple sclerosis, enrolled in a pregnancy study. The sample in question was CD4+ T cells from peripheral blood mononuclear cells, obtained in the second trimester of pregnancy. The CDR3 reads CASVPRALGTEAFF. The CDR3 DNA follows: TGTGCCAGCGTCCCCAGGGCCCTAGGCACTGAAGCTTTCTTT.